The 27 T cell receptor beta chains given below trace back to one sample, sequenced in a study of blood T cell repertoires in COVID-19. Here immunoSEQ multiplex PCR was the method, and the copy in TCRdb shows in-frame clones only, minus some. Found here are more than 200,000 clones, roughly 90% of them singletons; the top ten hold over 4%. Sequencing input: PBMCs or T cells enriched from blood (not recorded which). Receptors were obtained from a woman between 25 and 40 years old who had recovered from COVID-19.

The V call is TRBV28, the J call TRBJ2-7; D perhaps matches TRBD1 (6 bases). There are 14 residues in the CDR3. The V end lost 3 bases, the J end lost 3 bases, and 12 bases lay between the germline ends. Germline CDR1 reads MDHEN; CDR2 reads SYDVKM. The CDR3 nucleotides are TGTGCCAGCAGTTTGTCCGTCAGGGGCTACGAGCAGTACTTC. The encoded protein is CASSLSVRGYEQYF.

The rearrangement uses TRBV4-2 and TRBJ2-1, with 11 bases that match TRBD2. CDR1 and CDR2 from the germline V gene are LGHNA and YNFKEQ. The ends lost 4 bases at V and 3 bases at J; junction bases unmatched: 11. This CDR3 is 18 amino acids long. The CDR3: CASSPQPPLAGVYNEQFF. CDR3 in DNA: TGTGCCAGCAGCCCCCAACCCCCACTAGCGGGAGTCTACAATGAGCAGTTCTTC.

V and J are TRBV6-6 and TRBJ1-2; 8 bases line up with TRBD1. The CDR3 covers 14 residues. Germline V gene sequence: CDR1 MNHNY, CDR2 SVGAGI (reference sequence). V trimming: 2 bases; J trimming: 10 bases; junction bases outside the gene matches: 9. The chain's CDR3 is CASSYPPGQVNYTF. In DNA, the CDR3 is TGTGCCAGCAGTTACCCCCCGGGACAGGTGAACTACACCTTC.

The chain combines TRBV7-3 with TRBJ1-3; 7 positions agree with TRBD1. The CDR3 runs to 16 residues. Germline V gives CDR1 SGHTA, CDR2 FQGTGA. V lost 6 bases and J lost 3; bases outside the gene matches: 11. The CDR3 reads CASSPVGGYGGNTIYF. The CDR3 DNA is TGTGCCAGCAGTCCCGTAGGGGGCTACGGTGGAAACACCATATATTTT.

This chain connects TRBV30 to TRBJ2-7; 8 bases fit TRBD1. The CDR3 loop spans 15 amino acids. With V trimmed by 3 bases and J by 4 bases, 11 bases remained unmatched. Germline loops: CDR1 GTSNPN, CDR2 SVGIG (reference sequence). Here the CDR3 DNA reads TGTGCCTGGAGGAGGGCTCACAGGGGGAGATACGAGCAGTACTTC. Its translation is CAWRRAHRGRYEQYF.

The J gene is TRBJ2-5, the V gene TRBV27; weak D call: TRBD2 (6 bases). This CDR3 has 15 residues. Germline V gene data show CDR1 as MNHEY and CDR2 as SMNVEV (reference sequence). The V gene lost 3 bases and the J gene lost 5 bases, with 16 bases spanning the gap. The CDR3 DNA is TGTGCCAGCAGTTTTTTTTTCGGAGGGCGTGAGACCCAGTACTTC. As protein: CASSFFFGGRETQYF.

The gene calls are TRBV2 and TRBJ1-2; 8 nucleotides agree with TRBD1. The germline gives CDR1 SNHLY, CDR2 FYNNEI. The CDR3 length is 15 residues. The junction had 12 bases not matched to a gene; V was cut back by 6 bases and J by 6 bases. CDR3 loop: CASRLSGGISHGYTF. Here the CDR3 DNA reads TGTGCCAGCAGGCTCTCAGGGGGCATCTCTCATGGCTACACCTTC.

The V gene is TRBV6-1, the J gene TRBJ2-7; D is ambiguous. The CDR3 runs 12 residues. V lost 1 base to trimming and J lost 4 bases, with 5 bases between them. Germline CDR1 reads MNHNS; CDR2 reads SASEGT. The DNA of the CDR3 is TGTGCCAGCAGTGAAGTGCGGTACGAGCAGTACTTC. This codes for CASSEVRYEQYF.

V gene TRBV29-1 combines with J gene TRBJ1-1, with TRBD1 matching over 7 bases. This CDR3 has 13 amino acids. Germline-derived CDR1 and CDR2 are SQVTM and ANQGSEA. J was trimmed by 1 base and V by 6 bases; bases with no gene match: 5. CDR3 DNA sequence: TGCAGCGTAGGGGACAGATCGAACACTGAAGCTTTCTTT. Residues: CSVGDRSNTEAFF.

V and J are TRBV6-5 and TRBJ2-3, with TRBD2 as a possible D gene (5 bases). In germline, CDR1 is MNHEY, CDR2 SVGAGI. V gave up 2 bases and J gave up 3 bases, with 12 bases separating them. The CDR3 contains 15 residues. The DNA of the CDR3 is TGTGCCAGCAGTTACGACGGAGGTCGGACAGATACGCAGTATTTT. Translated, it gives CASSYDGGRTDTQYF.

This chain links TRBV28 with TRBJ2-2; 8 nucleotides align to TRBD1. V trimming: 5 bases; J trimming: 7 bases; junction bases outside the gene matches: 15. The germline CDR1 and CDR2 sequences are MDHEN and SYDVKM. The length of the CDR3 is 17 residues. This CDR3 is CASSPRWTGQKNGELFF. The CDR3 bases are TGTGCCAGCAGTCCCCGTTGGACAGGGCAGAAAAACGGGGAGCTGTTTTTT.

This chain joins TRBV29-1 and TRBJ1-1; D ambiguous. Looked up from germline, CDR1 is SQVTM and CDR2 is ANQGSEA. This CDR3 is built from 13 residues. V shed 5 bases and J shed 5 bases, with 15 bases lying between them. CDR3 in DNA: TGCAGCGTTCAGGTGGGGAGTATGACTGAAGCTTTCTTT. Encoded protein: CSVQVGSMTEAFF.

The chain links TRBV5-5 to TRBJ1-3; maybe TRBD1 (6 bases). Germline V gene data show CDR1 as SGHKS and CDR2 as YYEKEE (reference sequence). This CDR3 is 15 amino acids long. The V end was cut by 8 bases, the J end by 0 bases, with 15 bases between. The CDR3: CASSPDSHSGNTIYF. In DNA, the CDR3 is TGTGCCAGTTCTCCGGACAGCCACTCTGGAAACACCATATATTTT.

The rearrangement uses TRBV7-6 and TRBJ2-1, with 7 bases that match TRBD2. The CDR3 extends over 16 amino acids. Germline V lookup: CDR1 SGHVS, CDR2 FNYEAQ. V lost 0 bases and J lost 6; bases outside the gene matches: 8. CDR3 residues: CASSLANGLVGNEQFF. The DNA for the CDR3 is TGTGCCAGCAGCTTAGCTAACGGACTAGTCGGCAATGAGCAGTTCTTC.

This rearrangement joins TRBV19 to TRBJ1-1, with a weak D call TRBD1 (6 bases). The germline V gene has CDR1 LNHDA and CDR2 SQIVND (reference sequence). V dropped 4 bases and J dropped 6 bases, with 18 bases sitting between them. The CDR3 contains 15 residues. The CDR3 sequence: CASSKTTGMGAEAFF. The CDR3 bases are TGTGCCAGTAGTAAAACCACAGGGATGGGCGCTGAAGCTTTCTTT.

A few counts support this clone. J is TRBJ1-5 and V is TRBV4-1; D perhaps matches TRBD1 (5 bases). Germline V gene data show CDR1 as MGHRA and CDR2 as YSYEKL. Trimming pared 4 bases from V and 9 bases from J, leaving 13 bases between. The CDR3 covers 13 residues. CDR3: CASSPRRGGPQHF. DNA of the CDR3: TGCGCCAGCAGCCCGAGAAGGGGAGGGCCCCAGCATTTT.

This chain connects TRBV5-1 to TRBJ1-3; possibly TRBD1 for D (6 bases). This CDR3 has 14 residues. The germline V gene has CDR1 SGHRS and CDR2 YFSETQ. The V gene lost 2 bases and the J gene lost 2 bases, with 8 bases spanning the gap. The CDR3 bases are TGCGCCAGCAGCTTCCAGGGGCCTGGAAACACCATATATTTT. This encodes CASSFQGPGNTIYF.

The chain joins TRBV7-2 to TRBJ2-2; 10 nucleotides line up with TRBD1. J lost 5 bases, V lost 6 bases, and 9 bases had no gene match. This CDR3 has 16 residues. From germline, CDR1 is SGHTA and CDR2 FQGNSA. CDR3 loop: CASRPPRTGGTGELFF. The CDR3 DNA reads TGTGCCAGCAGACCTCCCCGGACAGGGGGGACCGGGGAGCTGTTTTTT.

The CDR3 loop reads CAWRGSSYEQYF. The CDR3 DNA reads as TGTGCCTGGAGAGGGAGCTCCTACGAGCAGTACTTC. The chain has TRBV30 and TRBJ2-7; tentative D call: TRBD2 (5 bases). Germline V gene lookup returns CDR1 GTSNPN and CDR2 SVGIG (reference sequence). This CDR3 contains 12 residues. V was clipped by 3 bases and J by 0 bases, with 6 bases between them.

The rearrangement uses TRBV9 and TRBJ2-1; TRBD2 matches at 10 bases. The CDR3 extends over 18 amino acids. V shed 6 bases and J 0 bases; nucleotides not matched to a gene: 12. The germline V gene encodes CDR1 SGDLS and CDR2 YYNGEE. The CDR3 nucleotides read TGTGCCAGCAACCCAACCTTAGCGGGAGGCGACTCCTACAATGAGCAGTTCTTC. It encodes CASNPTLAGGDSYNEQFF.

V is TRBV28 and J is TRBJ1-4; no clear D gene. This CDR3 contains 17 residues. Germline loops: CDR1 MDHEN, CDR2 SYDVKM. V was pared by 3 bases and J by 0 bases, with 14 bases between. In DNA, the CDR3 is TGTGCCAGCAGTTTCGGAGGGTACGGCGCAACTAATGAAAAACTGTTTTTT. As protein: CASSFGGYGATNEKLFF. Full variable domain (missing parts from reference TRBV28 and TRBJ1-4): DVKVTQSSRYLVKRTGEKVFLECVQDMDHENMFWYRQDPGLGLRLIYFSYDVKMKEKGDIPEGYSVSREKKERFSLILESASTNQTSMYLCASSFGGYGATNEKLFFGSGTQLSVL.

With regard to this clone: The junction differs from germline at one of its ends, possibly a read error. The chain carries TRBV13 and TRBJ1-2; 8 nucleotides align to TRBD1. CDR1 PRHDT and CDR2 FYEKMQ come from the germline V gene (reference sequence). The CDR3 runs to 15 residues. This chain's CDR3 is CASSTLGQGNFGYTF. In nucleotides, the CDR3 is TGTGCCAGCAGCACTCTCGGACAGGGAAACTTTGGCTACACCTTC.

The chain has TRBV28 and TRBJ1-1; a weak D match, TRBD1 (5 bases). CDR3 length: 17 residues. Trimming pared 6 bases from V and 0 bases from J, leaving 20 bases between. Germline V gives CDR1 MDHEN, CDR2 SYDVKM. The CDR3: CASRPRTGGLLNTEAFF. The CDR3 nucleotides are TGTGCCAGCAGACCAAGAACGGGGGGTCTCTTGAACACTGAAGCTTTCTTT.

The V and J genes are TRBV2 and TRBJ2-5; TRBD2 agrees at 7 bases. The V gene's germline CDR1 is SNHLY and CDR2 FYNNEI. CDR3 size: 15 residues. J gave up 4 bases and V 10 bases, and 15 bases lay outside the gene matches. The CDR3 DNA sequence: TGTGCCACTACACTCGGTAGCGGGCTCGGAGAGACCCAGTACTTC. This encodes CATTLGSGLGETQYF.

The chain links TRBV28 to TRBJ1-4; tentative D call: TRBD1 (5 bases). V lost 10 bases and J 0 bases, leaving 12 bases between the germline ends. The CDR3 totals 14 residues. Germline lookup yields CDR1 MDHEN and CDR2 SYDVKM. CDR3 sequence (DNA): TGTGCCACCCAACCGACAGCAACTAATGAAAAACTGTTTTTT. This gives the protein CATQPTATNEKLFF.

V gene TRBV9 combines with J gene TRBJ1-3; D is perhaps TRBD1 (6 bases). This CDR3 is built from 16 residues. The germline V gene encodes CDR1 SGDLS and CDR2 YYNGEE. V dropped 0 bases and J dropped 2 bases, with 12 bases sitting between them. The DNA for the CDR3 is TGTGCCAGCAGCGTAGGGGCCGCAGGGGCTGGAAACACCATATATTTT. Residues: CASSVGAAGAGNTIYF.

The V gene is TRBV10-3, the J gene TRBJ1-2, with 7 bases aligning to TRBD1. The CDR3 contains 17 residues. CDR1 and CDR2 (germline): ENHRY, SYGVKD. Trimming took 0 bases from V and 5 from J; bases not matched to a gene: 12. CDR3 region: CAISESVGGSPQYGYTF. CDR3 DNA: TGTGCCATCAGTGAGTCGGTAGGGGGCTCTCCTCAGTATGGCTACACCTTC.